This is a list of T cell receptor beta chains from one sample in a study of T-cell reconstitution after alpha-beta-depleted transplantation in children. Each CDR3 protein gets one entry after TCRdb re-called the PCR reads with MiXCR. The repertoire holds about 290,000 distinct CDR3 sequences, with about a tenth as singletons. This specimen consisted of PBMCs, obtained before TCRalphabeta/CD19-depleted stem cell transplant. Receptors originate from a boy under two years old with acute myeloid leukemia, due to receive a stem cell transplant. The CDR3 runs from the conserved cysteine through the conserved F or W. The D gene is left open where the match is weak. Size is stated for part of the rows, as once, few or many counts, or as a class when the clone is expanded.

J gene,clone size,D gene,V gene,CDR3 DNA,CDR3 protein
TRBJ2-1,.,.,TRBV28,TGTGCCAGCAGTTCGATGGGAGGGGGTTCGAGCTCCTACAATGAGCAGTTCTTC,CASSSMGGGSSSYNEQFF
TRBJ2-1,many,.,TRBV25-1,TGTGCCAGCAGGGAGACTGGCGGCGCCAGAGGTGAGCAGTTCTTC,CASRETGGARGEQFF
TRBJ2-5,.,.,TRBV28,TGTGCCAGCAGTCCCCACGGGCCTTTAGCGGAGCAGACCCAGTACTTC,CASSPHGPLAEQTQYF
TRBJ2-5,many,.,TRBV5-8,TGTGCCAGCAGCTTGGGGGTTAGGTCGCAAGAGACCCAGTACTTC,CASSLGVRSQETQYF
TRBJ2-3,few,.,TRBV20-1,TGCAGTGCCGGGAGCACAGATACGCAGTATTTT,CSAGSTDTQYF
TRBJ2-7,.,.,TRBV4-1,TGCGCCAGCAGCCAAGATTCCATGGGGGTCTCCTACGAGCAGTACTTC,CASSQDSMGVSYEQYF
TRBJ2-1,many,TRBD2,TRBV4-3,TGCGCCAGCAGCCCCACCGGGCTAGCGGTTTACAATGAGCAGTTCTTC,CASSPTGLAVYNEQFF
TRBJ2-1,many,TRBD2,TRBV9,TGTGCCAGCAGCGCGACTAGCGGGAAAAGCGATGAGCAGTTCTTC,CASSATSGKSDEQFF
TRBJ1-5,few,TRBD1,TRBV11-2,TGTGCCAGCAGCTCGTCACTAGGGACAGCTCAGCATTTT,CASSSSLGTAQHF
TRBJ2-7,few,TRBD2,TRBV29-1,TGCAGCGTGAGCGGGAGGGGGACGGTCGAGCAGTACTTC,CSVSGRGTVEQYF
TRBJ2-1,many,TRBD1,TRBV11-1,TGTGCCAGCAGCCACCGGGACAGGATCTACAATGAGCAGTTCTTC,CASSHRDRIYNEQFF
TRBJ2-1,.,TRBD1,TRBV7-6,TGTGCCAGCAGCCGGACAGGGAAGACGATGGATGAGCAGTTCTTC,CASSRTGKTMDEQFF
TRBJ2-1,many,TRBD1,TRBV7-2,TGTGCCAGCAGCCTCGGACAGGGGAAATTGGGTTTAAAGCGCTTC,CASSLGQGKLGLKRF
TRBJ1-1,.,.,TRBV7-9,TGTGCCAGCAGCTTAGCCCTGACAGGTAAAGCTTTCTTT,CASSLALTGKAFF
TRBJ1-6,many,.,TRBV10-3,TGTGCCATCAGTGAAGGGGGGACCGATAATTCACCCCTCCACTTT,CAISEGGTDNSPLHF
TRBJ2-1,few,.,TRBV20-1,TGCAGTGCTAGAGTTCAGGGCTCAAACAATGAGCAGTTCTTC,CSARVQGSNNEQFF
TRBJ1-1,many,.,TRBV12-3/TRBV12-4,TGTGCCAGCTCCGACAGTAACACTGAAGCTTTCTTT,CASSDSNTEAFF
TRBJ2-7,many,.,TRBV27,TGTGCCAGCAGTTTATTTGGAGACACCCCGTACGAGCAGTACTTC,CASSLFGDTPYEQYF
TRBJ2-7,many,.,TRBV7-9,TGTGCCAGCAGCTTAGCGCTACCGGGCTACGAGCAGTACTTC,CASSLALPGYEQYF
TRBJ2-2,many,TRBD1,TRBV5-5,TGTGCCAGCAGGAGACAGGGGGCGGACACCGGGGAGCTGTTTTTT,CASRRQGADTGELFF
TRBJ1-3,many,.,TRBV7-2,TGTGCCAGCAGCTGGGACGGCGGAAACACCATATATTTT,CASSWDGGNTIYF
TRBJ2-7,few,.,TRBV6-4,TGTGCCAGCCGTCCCCGGGGGATCTCCTACGAGCAGTACTTC,CASRPRGISYEQYF
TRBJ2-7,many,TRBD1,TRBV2,TGTGCCAGCATTCGAAGCCTCGGGACAGTCGGGGACGAGCAGTACTTC,CASIRSLGTVGDEQYF
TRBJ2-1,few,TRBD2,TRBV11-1,TGTGCCAGCAGCTTAGGGACTAGCGGGATTAGGACCTACAATGAGCAGTTCTTC,CASSLGTSGIRTYNEQFF
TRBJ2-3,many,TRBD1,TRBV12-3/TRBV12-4,TGTGCCAGCAGAACCGGGACAGGGCGACGCGCAGATACGCAGTATTTT,CASRTGTGRRADTQYF
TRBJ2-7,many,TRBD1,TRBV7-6,TGTGCCAGCAGCCCAAGGACAGGGAACTACGAGCAGTACTTC,CASSPRTGNYEQYF
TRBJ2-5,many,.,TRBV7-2,TGTGCCAGCAGCCGCGCGTCCGGACAGCAAGAGACCCAGTACTTC,CASSRASGQQETQYF
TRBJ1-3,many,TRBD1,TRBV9,TGTGCCAGCAGCCTGGGACAGGGTTGGGGAAACACCATATATTTT,CASSLGQGWGNTIYF
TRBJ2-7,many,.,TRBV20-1,TGCAGTGCTAGTGACAGAGCCTACGAGCAGTACTTC,CSASDRAYEQYF
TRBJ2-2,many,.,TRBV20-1,TGCAGTGCTAGGATCGGGAACACCGGGGAGCTGTTTTTT,CSARIGNTGELFF
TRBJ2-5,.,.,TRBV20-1,TGCAGTGCTATTCTGTCCTTTCAAGAGACCCAGTACTTC,CSAILSFQETQYF
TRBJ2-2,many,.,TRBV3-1,TGTGCCAGCAGCCAAGCCAGGGCGACCGATACCGGGGAGCTGTTTTTT,CASSQARATDTGELFF
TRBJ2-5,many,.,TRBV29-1,TGCAGCTCGGTCAGCAGGGGCCAAGAGACCCAGTACTTC,CSSVSRGQETQYF
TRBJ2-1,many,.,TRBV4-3,TGCGCCAGCAGCCACCGCGGGACGTCCTACAATGAGCAGTTCTTC,CASSHRGTSYNEQFF
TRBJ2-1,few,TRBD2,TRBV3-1,TGTGCCAGCAGCCATGGACCGGGGGGGATCTACAATGAGCAGTTCTTC,CASSHGPGGIYNEQFF
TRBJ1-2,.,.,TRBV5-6,TGTGCCAGCAGCCCCGGGACCTTCTGCTCGGGCTACACCTTC,CASSPGTFCSGYTF
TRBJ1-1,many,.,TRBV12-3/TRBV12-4,TGTGCCAGCAGTTTAACGCAGGCCAACACTGAAGCTTTCTTT,CASSLTQANTEAFF
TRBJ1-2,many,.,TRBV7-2,TGTGCCAGCAGCTTAGCGGCAGGGCCTAGGGGCTACACCTTC,CASSLAAGPRGYTF
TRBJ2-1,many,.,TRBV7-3,TGTGCCAGCAGCCGTAGCGGCTACAATGAGCAGTTCTTC,CASSRSGYNEQFF
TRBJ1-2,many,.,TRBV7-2,TGTGCCAGCAGCTTCGATAACTATGGCTACACCTTC,CASSFDNYGYTF
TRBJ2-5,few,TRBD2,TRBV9,TGTGCCAGCAGCGTCTCACCGGGACTAGCGGGGGGACTGGAGACCCAGTACTTC,CASSVSPGLAGGLETQYF
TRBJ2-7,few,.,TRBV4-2,TGTGCCAGCAGCCAAGAGAACAGGGCGGGCTACGAGCAGTACTTC,CASSQENRAGYEQYF
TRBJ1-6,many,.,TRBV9,TGTGCCAGCAGCGTAGGAGACAGTCTCCTCTATAATTCACCCCTCCACTTT,CASSVGDSLLYNSPLHF
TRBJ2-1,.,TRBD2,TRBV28,TGTGCCAGCAGCCACATGGGGCTAGCGGGAGAGGGCTCCTACAATGAGCAGTTCTTC,CASSHMGLAGEGSYNEQFF
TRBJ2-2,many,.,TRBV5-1,TGCGCCAGCAGCTTGGTTTTGACCCCCGGGGAGCTGTTTTTT,CASSLVLTPGELFF
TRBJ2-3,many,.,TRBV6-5,TGTGCCAGAGCGGAGCGCACAGATACGCAGTATTTT,CARAERTDTQYF
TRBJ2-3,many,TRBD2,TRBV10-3,TGTGCCATCAGTGAGTCCACAGGACTAGAAACAGATACGCAGTATTTT,CAISESTGLETDTQYF
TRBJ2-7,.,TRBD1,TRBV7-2,TGTGCCAGCAGCCTATACGGGACAGCGCTTGAGCAGTACTTC,CASSLYGTALEQYF
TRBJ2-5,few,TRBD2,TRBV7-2,TGTGCCAGCAGCCTTTTTACTGGCGGGGGGTCAGAGACCCAGTACTTC,CASSLFTGGGSETQYF
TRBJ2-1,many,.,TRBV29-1,TGCAGCGTTGACGGGATACATCTTTACAATGAGCAGTTCTTC,CSVDGIHLYNEQFF
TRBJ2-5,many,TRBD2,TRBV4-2,TGTGCCAGCAGCCTCCCGGGGGGGCAAGAGACCCAGTACTTC,CASSLPGGQETQYF
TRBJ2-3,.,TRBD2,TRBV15,TGTGCCACCAGCGGCGGGAGGTTCACAGATACGCAGTATTTT,CATSGGRFTDTQYF
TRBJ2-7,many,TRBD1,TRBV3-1,TGTGCCAGCAGCCAACTAGCAGGACAGGGAAAGGCGGCCGAGCAGTACTTC,CASSQLAGQGKAAEQYF
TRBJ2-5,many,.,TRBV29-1,TGCAGCGTTGTCGCCACGTACGAGACCCAGTACTTC,CSVVATYETQYF